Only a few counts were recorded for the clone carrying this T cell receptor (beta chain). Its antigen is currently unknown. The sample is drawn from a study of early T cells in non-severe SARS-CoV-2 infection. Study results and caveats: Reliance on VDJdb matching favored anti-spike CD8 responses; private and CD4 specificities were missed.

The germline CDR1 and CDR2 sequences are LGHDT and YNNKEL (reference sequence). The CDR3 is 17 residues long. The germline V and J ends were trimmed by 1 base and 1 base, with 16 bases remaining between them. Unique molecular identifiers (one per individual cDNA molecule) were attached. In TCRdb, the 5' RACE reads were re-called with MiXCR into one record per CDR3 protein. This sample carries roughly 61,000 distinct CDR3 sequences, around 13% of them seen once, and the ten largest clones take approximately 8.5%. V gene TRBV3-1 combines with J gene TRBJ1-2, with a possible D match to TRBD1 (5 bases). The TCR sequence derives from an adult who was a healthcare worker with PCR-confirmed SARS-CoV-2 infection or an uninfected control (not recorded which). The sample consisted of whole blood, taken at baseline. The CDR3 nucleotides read TGTGCCAGCAGCCAAGTCGGCGGGGGTACCATTAACTATGGCTACACCTTC. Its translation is CASSQVGGGTINYGYTF.